This passage covers 21 T cell receptor beta chains from one sample sequenced in a study of blood T cell repertoires in COVID-19. Libraries were prepared by immunoSEQ multiplex PCR; TCRdb keeps only in-frame clonotypes and omits some of them. The sample comprises 150,000 or so clones, roughly nine tenths of which are singletons, and about 16% rests with the top ten. The specimen sequenced was peripheral blood. The receptors originated from a woman aged 40 to 50 with acute or convalescent COVID-19.

This clone appeared a few times. The chain links TRBV28 to TRBJ2-2, with a weak D call TRBD1 (6 bases). The CDR3 is 15 amino acids. Deletions cut 7 bases from V and 3 bases from J, with 15 bases between. CDR1 MDHEN and CDR2 SYDVKM come from the germline V gene. CDR3 loop: CASMTGTTYTGELFF. The DNA for the CDR3 is TGTGCCAGCATGACAGGCACTACTTACACCGGGGAGCTGTTTTTT.

The chain couples TRBV28 to TRBJ2-2, with 10 bases identical to TRBD2. This CDR3 comprises 15 residues. From germline, CDR1 is MDHEN and CDR2 SYDVKM. V dropped 3 bases and J dropped 6; count of bases not matched to a gene: 4. The chain's CDR3 is CASSLVAGGSGELFF. For the CDR3, the DNA is TGTGCCAGCAGTTTGGTAGCGGGAGGATCCGGGGAGCTGTTTTTT. Full variable domain (rest looked up from reference TRBV28 and TRBJ2-2): DVKVTQSSRYLVKRTGEKVFLECVQDMDHENMFWYRQDPGLGLRLIYFSYDVKMKEKGDIPEGYSVSREKKERFSLILESASTNQTSMYLCASSLVAGGSGELFFGEGSRLTVL.

CDR3 residues: CASSVSTNTEAFF. The CDR3 DNA is TGTGCCAGCAGCGTCTCTACGAACACTGAAGCTTTCTTT. The J gene is TRBJ1-1, the V gene TRBV6-4; no definite D call. V was shortened by 6 bases and J by 1 base, with 9 bases between the two germline ends. The CDR3 has 13 residues. The germline gives CDR1 MRHNA, CDR2 SNTAGT.

The V and J genes are TRBV5-1 and TRBJ1-2; 7 nucleotides match TRBD1. CDR1 and CDR2 (germline): SGHRS, YFSETQ. The CDR3 length is 15 residues. J lost 8 bases, V lost 4 bases, and 14 bases had no gene match. The chain's CDR3 is CASSRGQSMSVGYTF. CDR3 nucleotide sequence: TGCGCCAGCAGCCGGGGACAGTCGATGTCAGTCGGCTACACCTTC. Together with reference TRBV5-1 and TRBJ1-2, the CDR3 gives the full variable domain: KAGVTQTPRYLIKTRGQQVTLSCSPISGHRSVSWYQQTPGQGLQFLFEYFSETQRNKGNFPGRFSGRQFSNSRSEMNVSTLELGDSALYLCASSRGQSMSVGYTFGSGTRLTVV.

The chain combines TRBV6-2 or TRBV6-3 with TRBJ2-1; 8 bases are shared with TRBD1. Germline CDR1 reads MNHEY; CDR2 reads SVGEGT. The CDR3 extends over 13 amino acids. Trimming took 6 bases from V and 9 from J; bases not matched to a gene: 7. CDR3 DNA: TGTGCCAGCAGCGACAGGGGTTCGAGTGAGCAGTTCTTC. Encoded protein: CASSDRGSSEQFF.

V usage is TRBV27 and J usage is TRBJ2-1; D is uncertain. Trimming took 5 bases from V and 1 from J, leaving 9 bases between them. CDR1 is MNHEY, CDR2 SMNVEV, per germline (reference sequence). The CDR3 length is 14 residues. This CDR3 reads CASSKVASYNEQFF. The CDR3 nucleotides are TGTGCCAGCAGTAAGGTAGCTTCCTACAATGAGCAGTTCTTC.

The V and J genes are TRBV3-1 (or the pseudogene TRBV3-2) and TRBJ2-4; 11 bases are a match to TRBD2. Looked up from germline, CDR1 is LGHDT and CDR2 is YNNKEL (reference sequence). V shed 0 bases, J shed 0 bases, and the junction held 7 bases outside the gene matches. This CDR3 spans 19 amino acids. CDR3 sequence (DNA): TGTGCCAGCAGCCAAGAGGCACTAGCGGGGGTGCTAGCCAAAAACATTCAGTACTTC. It yields the protein CASSQEALAGVLAKNIQYF.

Only a few counts were recorded for this clone. The chain uses TRBV24-1 and TRBJ1-5, with 8 bases identical to TRBD1. With V trimmed by 4 bases and J by 3 bases, 4 bases remained unmatched. The CDR3 has 15 residues. Germline lookup yields CDR1 KGHDR and CDR2 SFDVKD. CDR3 protein: CATSDRTGFNQPQHF. DNA for the CDR3: TGTGCCACCAGTGACAGGACAGGGTTCAATCAGCCCCAGCATTTT.

The chain couples TRBV5-6 to TRBJ2-1; no reliable D call. The CDR3 consists of 17 residues. Trimming left V 4 bases short and J 0 bases short, with 17 bases between. Germline CDR1 SGHDT, CDR2 YYEEEE. In DNA form, the CDR3 reads TGTGCCAGCAGCCGCACCGGTGGTTTTAGCTCCTACAATGAGCAGTTCTTC. Encoded protein: CASSRTGGFSSYNEQFF.

The chain links TRBV29-1 to TRBJ1-3; TRBD1 matches at 7 bases. This CDR3 spans 15 amino acids. Germline lookup yields CDR1 SQVTM and CDR2 ANQGSEA. With 2 bases clipped from V and 4 bases from J, the junction kept 8 bases outside the gene matches. The chain's CDR3 is CSVESSRGKGNTIYF. The CDR3 bases are TGCAGCGTTGAATCGTCCAGGGGGAAGGGAAACACCATATATTTT.

The J gene is TRBJ2-2, the V gene TRBV9; TRBD2 might be the D (6 bases). V lost 3 bases and J 6 bases, leaving 15 bases between the germline ends. The CDR3 runs 15 residues. Germline CDR1 SGDLS, CDR2 YYNGEE. The DNA for the CDR3 is TGTGCCAGCAGCGGATTAGTGGGGGAGGCCGGGGAGCTGTTTTTT. Residues: CASSGLVGEAGELFF. Full variable domain (rest looked up from reference TRBV9 and TRBJ2-2): DSGVTQTPKHLITATGQRVTLRCSPRSGDLSVYWYQQSLDQGLQFLIQYYNGEERAKGNILERFSAQQFPDLHSELNLSSLELGDSALYFCASSGLVGEAGELFFGEGSRLTVL.

The CDR3 region has the DNA TGTGCCAAGGACAGGGACAACGAGCAGTACTTC. Translated, it gives CAKDRDNEQYF. The chain joins TRBV2 to TRBJ2-7, with 8 bases that match TRBD1. The V and J ends lost 10 bases and 5 bases, in that order; junction bases with no gene match: 4. CDR1 is SNHLY and CDR2 is FYNNEI in the germline V gene. The CDR3 loop spans 11 amino acids. The full variable domain, in which reference TRBV2 and TRBJ2-7 provide the parts outside the CDR3, is EPEVTQTPSHQVTQMGQEVILRCVPISNHLYFYWYRQILGQKVEFLVSFYNNEISEKSEIFDDQFSVERPDGSNFTLKIRSTKLEDSAMYFCAKDRDNEQYFGPGTRLTVT.

The chain combines TRBV6-4 with TRBJ2-7, with 7 bases that match TRBD2. CDR1 MRHNA and CDR2 SNTAGT come from the germline V gene. The V gene end was trimmed by 1 base and the J gene end by 7 bases; junction bases not matched to a gene: 10. There are 15 residues in the CDR3. The CDR3: CASSDLTGGSEEQYF. CDR3 bases: TGTGCCAGCAGTGACTTGACCGGGGGGAGTGAAGAGCAGTACTTC.

The chain recombines TRBV12-3 or TRBV12-4 with TRBJ2-1, with TRBD2 matching over 10 bases. CDR3 size: 13 residues. With 8 bases clipped from V and 9 bases from J, the junction kept 7 bases outside the gene matches. CDR3 residues: CASLASGSREQFF. CDR3 bases: TGTGCCAGCTTGGCTAGCGGGAGTCGTGAGCAGTTCTTC.

The J gene is TRBJ2-2, the V gene TRBV3-1 (or the pseudogene TRBV3-2); D is ambiguous. The CDR3 sequence is 12 residues long. Per the germline V gene, CDR1 is LGHDT and CDR2 is YNNKEL (reference sequence). V shed 4 bases and J shed 3 bases, with 3 bases lying between them. The CDR3 bases are TGTGCCAGCAGCCCTTACACCGGGGAGCTGTTTTTT. This sequence encodes CASSPYTGELFF.

This clone came up once. V gene TRBV7-3 combines with J gene TRBJ2-3; unclear D gene. V lost 2 bases and J lost 4, with 10 bases in between. Germline CDR1 is SGHTA and CDR2 is FQGTGA. The CDR3 is made up of 14 amino acids. The CDR3 reads CASSLSSAPDTQYF. The CDR3 nucleotides are TGTGCCAGCAGCTTATCCAGTGCCCCAGATACGCAGTATTTT.

The J gene is TRBJ2-3, the V gene TRBV2; 9 bases are a match to TRBD2. The CDR3 contains 18 residues. The germline gives CDR1 SNHLY, CDR2 FYNNEI. V dropped 6 bases and J dropped 5; count of bases not matched to a gene: 18. CDR3 coding DNA: TGTGCCAGCAGGGGACCTAAGGCGGGGGGGCCTCGGATAGATACGCAGTATTTT. Translation gives CASRGPKAGGPRIDTQYF.

The chain carries TRBV2 and TRBJ2-7, with 8 nucleotides matching TRBD1. The J segment lost 3 bases and the V segment lost 4 bases, leaving 5 bases of the junction unmatched. CDR1 and CDR2 (germline): SNHLY, FYNNEI. This CDR3 is 14 amino acids long. The CDR3 is CASSGIQGGYEQYF. As DNA, the CDR3 is TGTGCCAGCAGTGGAATACAGGGGGGCTACGAGCAGTACTTC.

DNA for the CDR3: TGTGCCAGCAGTTCCCTGACTAGTACAGATACGCAGTATTTT. Protein sequence: CASSSLTSTDTQYF. The chain couples TRBV6-5 to TRBJ2-3; a weak D match, TRBD2 (6 bases). Trimming shortened V by 4 bases and J by 3 bases, and 11 bases separated the two germline ends. The CDR3 extends over 14 amino acids. The germline gives CDR1 MNHEY, CDR2 SVGAGI.

The rearrangement links TRBV27 to TRBJ1-6; weak D call: TRBD1 (6 bases). This CDR3 spans 15 amino acids. Germline assignment: CDR1 MNHEY and CDR2 SMNVEV (reference sequence). Trimming cost V 8 bases and J 5 bases, with 16 bases left between them. The CDR3 coding sequence is TGTGCCAGCCTAGGGGGGGGTTCTAATAATTCACCCCTCCACTTT. This sequence encodes CASLGGGSNNSPLHF.

The rearrangement links TRBV15 to TRBJ1-6, with a tentative D call TRBD1 (6 bases). The CDR3 extends over 15 amino acids. Trimming shortened V by 5 bases and J by 5 bases, and 13 bases separated the two germline ends. Germline V gene data show CDR1 as LNHNV and CDR2 as YYDKDF (reference sequence). For the CDR3, the DNA is TGTGCCACCAGCCCCGGACAGATAGATAATTCACCCCTCCACTTT. Translation gives CATSPGQIDNSPLHF.